The 25 T cell receptor beta chains below were found in one sample sequenced in a study of T cell repertoires in cytomegalovirus infection. TCRdb fed the reads into MiXCR, producing one record per CDR3 protein. This sample yields roughly 230,000 distinct CDR3 sequences, of which approximately 22% are seen a single time; 18% belongs to the top ten. The sequenced sample was CD8+ T cells from PBMCs. These TCRs come from a human donor in good health (CMV status not recorded). Some clones in this sample may be carry-over from other donors' samples.

This clonotype was detected a few times. The chain uses TRBV28 and TRBJ2-1, with a tentative D call TRBD2 (5 bases). This CDR3 region has 16 residues. V lost 1 base and J lost 4, with 14 bases in between. From germline, CDR1 is MDHEN and CDR2 SYDVKM. The CDR3 spells CASSLSPSGPYNEQFF. CDR3 sequence (DNA): TGTGCCAGCAGTTTATCTCCCAGCGGACCTTACAATGAGCAGTTCTTC. The full variable domain, with the rest looked up from reference TRBV28 and TRBJ2-1, is DVKVTQSSRYLVKRTGEKVFLECVQDMDHENMFWYRQDPGLGLRLIYFSYDVKMKEKGDIPEGYSVSREKKERFSLILESASTNQTSMYLCASSLSPSGPYNEQFFGPGTRLTVL.

Many counts were recorded for this clonotype. The chain carries TRBV6-1 and TRBJ2-7, with TRBD1 matching 8 bases. Germline V gives CDR1 MNHNS, CDR2 SASEGT. V was clipped by 5 bases and J by 3 bases; unmatched bases: 6. The CDR3 length is 14 residues. In nucleotides, the CDR3 is TGTGCCAGCAGTCGAGGACAGGGAATCTACGAGCAGTACTTC. Its translation: CASSRGQGIYEQYF.

V gene TRBV18 combines with J gene TRBJ2-1; 7 nucleotides match TRBD2. V was clipped by 2 bases and J by 3 bases; unmatched bases: 4. Germline V lookup: CDR1 KGHSH, CDR2 LQKENI. The CDR3 is 15 amino acids. The CDR3 DNA reads TGTGCCAGCTCACCAGTTCGGGGGGACTACAATGAGCAGTTCTTC. Amino acid sequence: CASSPVRGDYNEQFF.

V is TRBV29-1 and J is TRBJ2-7; 9 bases fit TRBD2. V was pared by 4 bases and J by 0 bases, with 1 base of the junction left unmatched. This CDR3 has 13 residues. The germline V gene encodes CDR1 SQVTM and CDR2 ANQGSEA. The CDR3 bases are TGCAGCGTTGGCGGGGGGGACTCCTACGAGCAGTACTTC. This sequence encodes CSVGGGDSYEQYF.

There are many counts of this clonotype. The V gene is TRBV19, the J gene TRBJ2-3; TRBD1 matches at 8 bases. Germline CDR1 and CDR2: LNHDA and SQIVND (reference sequence). The CDR3 contains 12 residues. V trimming: 7 bases; J trimming: 3 bases; junction bases outside the gene matches: 0. CDR3 protein: CASNRGTDTQYF. In DNA, the CDR3 is TGTGCCAGTAACAGGGGGACAGATACGCAGTATTTT.

V gene TRBV2 combines with J gene TRBJ2-1; no clear D gene. CDR1 and CDR2 (germline): SNHLY, FYNNEI. The V end was cut by 0 bases, the J end by 2 bases, with 8 bases between. The CDR3 is 15 amino acids. The CDR3 region has the DNA TGTGCCAGCAGTGAAGCGGCACTTGCCTACAATGAGCAGTTCTTC. Translated, it gives CASSEAALAYNEQFF.

Points on this clonotype: A much larger clone lies one base from this, so it may be a read error. The CDR3 DNA sequence: TGTGCCAGCAGCCGGGCAACCCTAGCGGGTGATGAGCAGTTCTTC. Translating gives CASSRATLAGDEQFF. The rearrangement joins TRBV7-2 to TRBJ2-1, with 8 bases that match TRBD2. V trimming: 5 bases; J trimming: 8 bases; junction bases outside the gene matches: 11. In germline, CDR1 is SGHTA, CDR2 FQGNSA. The CDR3 contains 15 residues. Using reference TRBV7-2 and TRBJ2-1 for the parts outside the CDR3, the full variable domain is GAGVSQSPSNKVTEKGKDVELRCDPISGHTALYWYRQSLGQGLEFLIYFQGNSAPDKSGLPSDRFSAERTGGSVSTLTIQRTQQEDSAVYLCASSRATLAGDEQFFGPGTRLTVL.

V and J are TRBV20-1 and TRBJ1-1, with D unresolved. Trimming took 1 base from V and 1 from J, leaving 10 bases between them. The CDR3 totals 14 residues. The germline V gene encodes CDR1 DFQATT and CDR2 SNEGSKA (reference sequence). In DNA form, the CDR3 reads TGCAGTGCTAGAGCGACTCGAAGGAACACTGAAGCTTTCTTT. This encodes CSARATRRNTEAFF.

This clonotype was observed many times. The V gene is TRBV12-3 or TRBV12-4, the J gene TRBJ2-1, with 7 bases matching TRBD2. Losses at the gene ends were 9 bases for V and 9 bases for J; bases not matched to a gene: 8. This CDR3 is built from 12 residues. The CDR3 region is CASSPGGGEQFF. CDR3 bases: TGTGCCAGTTCTCCGGGGGGTGGTGAGCAGTTCTTC.

The sample holds many counts of this clonotype. The gene calls are TRBV7-9 and TRBJ1-1; D is undetermined. CDR3 length equals 15 residues. CDR1 and CDR2 (germline): SEHNR, FQNEAQ (reference sequence). Trimming took 1 base from V and 1 from J, leaving 10 bases between them. CDR3 protein: CASSLGGFRNTEAFF. In nucleotides, the CDR3 is TGTGCCAGCAGCTTAGGGGGTTTCAGGAACACTGAAGCTTTCTTT.

V and J are TRBV28 and TRBJ1-2; D is unresolved. Germline V lookup: CDR1 MDHEN, CDR2 SYDVKM. V shed 5 bases and J shed 8 bases, with 9 bases lying between them. This CDR3 is 11 amino acids long. CDR3 sequence reads: CASSGSPGYTF. CDR3 DNA sequence: TGTGCCAGCAGTGGCTCCCCAGGCTACACCTTC.

The chain combines TRBV7-9 with TRBJ1-2; 9 bases are a match to TRBD1. The germline CDR1 and CDR2 sequences are SEHNR and FQNEAQ (reference sequence). Germline trimming cut 4 bases from V and 4 bases from J; bases unmatched to any gene: 7. CDR3 size: 15 residues. This chain's CDR3 is CASSSRKGQGYGYTF. The CDR3 DNA reads as TGTGCCAGCAGCTCCAGAAAGGGACAGGGCTATGGCTACACCTTC. Combining the CDR3 with reference TRBV7-9 and TRBJ1-2 gives the whole variable domain DTGVSQNPRHKITKRGQNVTFRCDPISEHNRLYWYRQTLGQGPEFLTYFQNEAQLEKSRLLSDRFSAERPKGSFSTLEIQRTEQGDSAMYLCASSSRKGQGYGYTFGSGTRLTVV.

This clonotype was detected only a few times. The chain has TRBV6-6 and TRBJ2-2; D gene uncertain. The CDR3 has 13 residues. V lost 6 bases and J lost 7, with 12 bases in between. Per the germline V gene, CDR1 is MNHNY and CDR2 is SVGAGI (reference sequence). In nucleotides, the CDR3 is TGTGCCAGCAGGCAAGGTTCCGTCGGGGAGCTGTTTTTT. Protein: CASRQGSVGELFF.

The rearrangement links TRBV11-2 to TRBJ2-3; 8 bases are shared with TRBD2. Germline trimming cut 3 bases from V and 5 bases from J; bases unmatched to any gene: 10. Germline CDR1 reads SGHAT; CDR2 reads FQNNGV. The length of the CDR3 is 16 residues. The CDR3 sequence is CASSFNRGGGIDTQYF. The CDR3 nucleotides are TGTGCCAGCAGCTTTAATCGGGGGGGAGGCATAGATACGCAGTATTTT.

This clonotype was found a few times. The chain carries TRBV27 and TRBJ1-6, with D maybe TRBD1 (5 bases). V dropped 8 bases and J dropped 10 bases, with 15 bases sitting between them. The CDR3 contains 13 residues. From germline, CDR1 is MNHEY and CDR2 SMNVEV (reference sequence). The CDR3 loop reads CASGPGRDSPLHF. The CDR3 coding sequence is TGTGCCAGCGGTCCGGGCAGGGACTCACCCCTCCACTTT.

This sequence joins TRBV11-3 and TRBJ2-3; possibly TRBD2 for D (6 bases). The CDR3 loop spans 15 amino acids. Germline V CDR1 and CDR2: SGHNT, YENEEA. With 7 bases removed from V and 1 base from J, the gap between germline ends came to 15 bases. In nucleotides, the CDR3 is TGTGCCAGCATTCCCATCGGCGGGGGCACAGATACGCAGTATTTT. It specifies CASIPIGGGTDTQYF.

The CDR3 loop reads CASSSLWGGARSETQYF. CDR3 nucleotide sequence: TGTGCCAGCAGCTCCCTCTGGGGGGGGGCTAGATCGGAGACCCAGTACTTC. The chain joins TRBV5-6 to TRBJ2-5; perhaps TRBD2 as D (7 bases). CDR1 is SGHDT, CDR2 YYEEEE, per germline. The length of the CDR3 is 17 residues. Trimming stripped 3 bases from V and 5 bases from J, with 23 bases between.

V gene TRBV10-3 combines with J gene TRBJ1-2; tentative D call: TRBD1 (6 bases). Germline CDR1 ENHRY, CDR2 SYGVKD. Trimming removed 8 bases at V and 12 bases at J, with 16 bases between. The CDR3 spans 11 residues. CDR3 DNA: TGTGCCATCGGGGGCACGGTTGGGGACACCTTC. Residues: CAIGGTVGDTF.

To note about this clonotype: Mismatch with germline at one junction end may stem from a read error. The chain joins TRBV7-4 to TRBJ2-7; 8 bases line up with TRBD1. Germline CDR1 and CDR2: SGHVT and SQSDAQ. The CDR3 sequence is 14 residues long. Written as DNA, the CDR3 is TGTGCCAGCAGGACGACAGGGGTCTCCTACGAGCGGTACTTC. It codes for CASRTTGVSYERYF. The full variable domain, with the rest looked up from reference TRBV7-4 and TRBJ2-7, is GAGVSQSPRYKVAKRGRDVALRCDSISGHVTLYWYRQTLGQGSEVLTYSQSDAQRDKSGRPSGRFSAERPERSVSTLKIQRTEQGDSAVYLCASRTTGVSYERYFGPGTRLTVT.

This clonotype was detected many times. This sequence joins TRBV28 and TRBJ1-4; maybe TRBD1 (5 bases). Germline assignment: CDR1 MDHEN and CDR2 SYDVKM. This CDR3 region has 16 residues. V was pared by 6 bases and J by 5 bases, with 19 bases between. CDR3 in amino acids: CASSPGDSSLNEKLFF. In nucleotides, the CDR3 is TGTGCCAGCAGCCCCGGAGACAGTTCTTTGAATGAAAAACTGTTTTTT.

This clonotype was detected once. The chain employs TRBV14 and TRBJ1-5, with TRBD1 matching over 7 bases. Germline assignment: CDR1 SGHDN and CDR2 FVKESK. The CDR3 runs 17 residues. With V trimmed by 0 bases and J by 4 bases, 9 bases remained unmatched. The CDR3 DNA reads as TGTGCCAGCAGCCAAGATACTGGGGGACAGCCTAATCAGCCCCAGCATTTT. This codes for CASSQDTGGQPNQPQHF.

The rearrangement joins TRBV5-6 to TRBJ2-3; possible D gene TRBD1, 5 bases. V lost 5 bases and J lost 7, with 26 bases in between. The CDR3 is 17 amino acids. Germline V CDR1 and CDR2: SGHDT, YYEEEE. The CDR3 bases are TGTGCCAGCAGGCGCCTCATAGGGGCCCAGGACCCGAATACGCAGTATTTT. Its translation: CASRRLIGAQDPNTQYF.

The chain has TRBV2 and TRBJ2-7; D call uncertain. Germline lookup yields CDR1 SNHLY and CDR2 FYNNEI. Trimming left V 7 bases short and J 5 bases short, with 21 bases between. This CDR3 region has 15 residues. Written as DNA, the CDR3 is TGTGCCAGCACCGAAGGCACTACAAATTCGGACGAGCAGTACTTC. Its translation is CASTEGTTNSDEQYF.

This clonotype has a count of ten or more. The J gene is TRBJ2-5, the V gene TRBV27; D may be TRBD2 (5 bases). V lost 7 bases, J lost 2 bases, and 14 bases lay in between. CDR1 MNHEY and CDR2 SMNVEV come from the germline V gene (reference sequence). The CDR3 has 14 residues. The CDR3 nucleotides are TGTGCCAGCACCCGCTCTGGGGAGCAAGAGACCCAGTACTTC. Translation gives CASTRSGEQETQYF.

Only one count was recorded for this clonotype. The genes are TRBV7-4 and TRBJ2-1; D remains unclear. Looked up from germline, CDR1 is SGHVT and CDR2 is SQSDAQ. Trimming removed 4 bases at V and 3 bases at J, with 10 bases between. The CDR3 loop spans 14 amino acids. The CDR3 DNA reads as TGTGCCAGCAGCTCGCTTAAGTACTACAATGAGCAGTTCTTC. As protein: CASSSLKYYNEQFF.